The present TCR beta chain was sequenced within a study of long-term antiretroviral therapy in people with HIV. Version v3.0 of the immunoSEQ assay ran at survey level. Sequencing was directed toward 40,000-50,000 T-cell genomes in each sample. Method: immunoSEQ multiplex PCR; TCRdb's copy keeps in-frame clones and lacks some. The data hold 20,000 to 25,000 clones, with just over 90% observed a single time. V gave up 2 bases and J gave up 2 bases, with 12 bases separating them. Germline-derived CDR1 and CDR2 are LGHNA and YNFKEQ. This CDR3 is 16 amino acids long. Turning to this clone: The target antigen is unknown.

Whole-study findings and limits: Repertoire composition at all time points was dominated by clones that had expanded before ART.

The TCR originated in a woman aged 40 to 50 with HIV. This rearrangement joins TRBV4-2 to TRBJ1-4; a weak D match, TRBD1 (6 bases). The material sequenced was unsorted PBMCs, taken 7.6 years after starting antiretroviral therapy. CDR3 loop: CASSQLSGGTNEKLFF. The CDR3 coding sequence is TGTGCCAGCAGCCAACTTTCTGGGGGCACTAATGAAAAACTGTTTTTT.